The next 17 T cell receptor beta chains were all read from a single sample in a study of cytomegalovirus exposure and HLA in healthy donors. Use of 60 Vbeta and 13 Jbeta primers characterized the PCR. Clones were read by immunoSEQ multiplex PCR, and TCRdb kept only the in-frame ones, dropping some. In the table there are 70,000 to 100,000 clones, 75% to 85% of which are singletons. Sequencing input: PBMCs. The origin of the receptors is a man aged 45-65 years in good health and CMV-seropositive.

This sequence joins TRBV7-6 and TRBJ2-7; the D is unclear. The CDR3 loop spans 14 amino acids. In germline, CDR1 is SGHVS, CDR2 FNYEAQ. V was clipped by 3 bases and J by 0 bases, with 9 bases between them. The CDR3 loop reads CASSLGRYSYEQYF. The CDR3 nucleotides are TGTGCCAGCAGCTTGGGCAGGTACTCCTACGAGCAGTACTTC.

The chain uses TRBV5-6 and TRBJ2-3; TRBD2 matches 11 bases. The CDR3 totals 17 residues. Germline V gene sequence: CDR1 SGHDT, CDR2 YYEEEE. V lost 1 base to trimming and J lost 3 bases; unmatched junction nucleotides: 7. The CDR3 nucleotides read TGTGCCAGCAGCTTGACCGGGACTAGCGGAGGGACAGATACGCAGTATTTT. Translating it yields CASSLTGTSGGTDTQYF.

This rearrangement joins TRBV6-5 to TRBJ2-1; D not certain. Germline V gene data show CDR1 as MNHEY and CDR2 as SVGAGI. Trimming took off 3 bases at V and 0 bases at J, with 9 bases between the two ends. The CDR3 loop spans 15 amino acids. CDR3 bases: TGTGCCAGCAGTTATACTGAGAGCTCCTACAATGAGCAGTTCTTC. Translation: CASSYTESSYNEQFF.

This clone was picked up one time. This chain uses TRBV18 with TRBJ1-2; TRBD1 matches at 7 bases. Trimming cost V 4 bases and J 8 bases; bases outside gene matches: 1. The germline CDR1 and CDR2 sequences are KGHSH and LQKENI. The CDR3 has 11 amino acids. Here the CDR3 reads CASSLTGGYTF. For the CDR3, the DNA is TGTGCCAGCTCACTGACAGGGGGCTACACCTTC.

This clone was found a few times. The V and J genes are TRBV19 and TRBJ1-4; TRBD1 agrees at 9 bases. CDR1 is LNHDA, CDR2 SQIVND, per germline (reference sequence). Trimming at V came to 6 bases and at J to 6 bases, leaving 14 bases not matched to a gene. The CDR3 totals 17 residues. CDR3: CASRTRGQGTSDEKLFF. The CDR3 DNA reads as TGTGCCAGTAGGACCCGGGGACAGGGAACTTCGGATGAAAAACTGTTTTTT.

CDR3 nucleotide sequence: TGTGCCAGTAGTGACAGGTCGAACACCGGGGAGCTGTTTTTT. Protein sequence: CASSDRSNTGELFF. The chain links TRBV19 to TRBJ2-2; D possibly corresponds to TRBD1 (6 bases). From germline, CDR1 is LNHDA and CDR2 SQIVND (reference sequence). The V end was cut by 5 bases, the J end by 0 bases, with 7 bases between. The CDR3 sequence is 14 residues long.

V and J are TRBV7-3 and TRBJ2-1; TRBD2 aligns across 7 bases. The CDR3 consists of 13 residues. V gave up 1 base and J gave up 9 bases; unmatched junction bases: 3. CDR1 SGHTA and CDR2 FQGTGA come from the germline V gene. The CDR3 protein is CASSLRAGVEQFF. The CDR3 nucleotides read TGTGCCAGCAGCTTAAGGGCGGGAGTTGAGCAGTTCTTC.

This clone was recorded many times. The J gene is TRBJ2-2, the V gene TRBV7-9; tentative D call: TRBD2 (5 bases). The CDR3 covers 15 residues. Germline-derived CDR1 and CDR2 are SEHNR and FQNEAQ (reference sequence). V was cut by 5 bases and J by 3 bases, with 13 bases left in between. CDR3 protein: CASSEAVGYTGELFF. The DNA of the CDR3 is TGTGCCAGCAGCGAAGCGGTGGGTTACACCGGGGAGCTGTTTTTT.

The chain links TRBV4-1 to TRBJ2-3; D gene uncertain. The CDR3 contains 15 residues. V gave up 5 bases and J gave up 0 bases, with 12 bases separating them. CDR1 MGHRA and CDR2 YSYEKL come from the germline V gene. The CDR3: CASSAADGSTDTQYF. Written as DNA, the CDR3 is TGCGCCAGCAGCGCAGCTGACGGGAGCACAGATACGCAGTATTTT.

The chain links TRBV30 to TRBJ1-1, with 8 bases fitting TRBD1. V trimming: 4 bases; J trimming: 4 bases; junction bases outside the gene matches: 17. The CDR3 is made up of 17 amino acids. Looked up from germline, CDR1 is GTSNPN and CDR2 is SVGIG (reference sequence). The CDR3 is CAWTTYLFQGAVTEAFF. Here the CDR3 DNA reads TGTGCCTGGACCACGTATCTTTTTCAGGGGGCCGTCACTGAAGCTTTCTTT.

The rearrangement links TRBV19 to TRBJ2-7, with a tentative D call TRBD1 (5 bases). This CDR3 is built from 14 residues. Germline assignment: CDR1 LNHDA and CDR2 SQIVND (reference sequence). Trimming took 3 bases from V and 0 from J, leaving 9 bases between them. The CDR3 bases are TGTGCCAGTAGTATCGCAGGGTCCTCCTACGAGCAGTACTTC. Residues: CASSIAGSSYEQYF.

The CDR3 loop reads CASSPSVGTDTQYF. The CDR3 DNA reads as TGTGCCAGCAGCCCCTCGGTGGGCACAGATACGCAGTATTTT. The V call is TRBV5-4, the J call TRBJ2-3; D gene unclear. V was pared by 4 bases and J by 1 base, with 10 bases between. The CDR3 loop spans 14 amino acids. Germline-derived CDR1 and CDR2 are SGHNT and YYREEE (reference sequence).

The rearrangement uses TRBV13 and TRBJ2-5, with D possibly TRBD2 on 6 matching bases. The CDR3 is 14 residues long. Trimming left V 4 bases short and J 5 bases short, with 14 bases between. Germline V gene sequence: CDR1 PRHDT, CDR2 FYEKMQ (reference sequence). The CDR3 DNA is TGTGCCAGCAGCTCCGGGACTTTCGGGGAGACCCAGTACTTC. Its protein is CASSSGTFGETQYF.

The J gene is TRBJ1-1, the V gene TRBV11-1; no clear D. Germline-derived CDR1 and CDR2 are SGHAT and FQDESV (reference sequence). This CDR3 has 15 residues. Trimming took 1 base from V and 5 from J, leaving 14 bases between them. CDR3 residues: CASSLDLTGRTEAFF. In nucleotides, the CDR3 is TGTGCCAGCAGCTTAGATCTAACGGGAAGGACTGAAGCTTTCTTT.

This clone has just one count. V and J are TRBV25-1 and TRBJ2-1, with TRBD2 identical over 10 bases. The germline gives CDR1 MGHDK, CDR2 SYGVNS. CDR3 length: 15 residues. V dropped 5 bases and J dropped 14; count of bases not matched to a gene: 15. In nucleotides, the CDR3 is TGTGCCAGCAGTCTCCCAATGGCTAGCGGGAGTTCGGAGTTCTTC. Its protein is CASSLPMASGSSEFF.

V usage is TRBV6-5 and J usage is TRBJ2-3, with 8 bases lining up with TRBD2. V was clipped by 4 bases and J by 4 bases; unmatched bases: 10. Germline loops: CDR1 MNHEY, CDR2 SVGAGI. The CDR3 consists of 16 residues. The CDR3 DNA follows: TGTGCCAGCAGTTTACAGCGGGGGTTCGGCCCAGATACGCAGTATTTT. It encodes CASSLQRGFGPDTQYF.

V and J are TRBV13 and TRBJ2-7; 7 bases align to TRBD2. In germline, CDR1 is PRHDT, CDR2 FYEKMQ (reference sequence). The CDR3 runs to 16 residues. Trimming removed 4 bases from V and 4 bases from J; junction bases left unmatched: 13. The CDR3 bases are TGTGCCAGCAGCTCCGCTCTAGCGGACGATCCGTACGAGCAGTACTTC. This translates into CASSSALADDPYEQYF.